These 23 T cell receptor beta chains came from one sample sequenced in a study of blood T cell repertoires in COVID-19. Here immunoSEQ multiplex PCR was the method, and the copy in TCRdb shows in-frame clones only, minus some. This sample carries roughly 75,000 clones, roughly 85% of them seen once, and the ten largest clones take around a tenth. Sequencing was carried out using peripheral blood. Every receptor here comes from a middle-aged man with COVID-19, enrolled during active disease.

This chain connects TRBV7-3 to TRBJ2-1, with TRBD2 identical over 9 bases. J was trimmed by 5 bases and V by 5 bases; bases with no gene match: 7. Germline V gives CDR1 SGHTA, CDR2 FQGTGA. This CDR3 comprises 15 residues. CDR3 in DNA: TGTGCCAGCAGCCCCCTACCTAGCGGGGACAATGAGCAGTTCTTC. It codes for CASSPLPSGDNEQFF.

This CDR3 reads CASSPTQGAGSGNTIYF. In DNA, the CDR3 is TGTGCCAGCTCCCCTACTCAGGGGGCTGGCTCTGGAAACACCATATATTTT. V and J are TRBV18 and TRBJ1-3, with 8 nucleotides matching TRBD1. The CDR3 consists of 17 residues. The V and J ends lost 6 bases and 0 bases, in that order; junction bases with no gene match: 10. Germline loops: CDR1 KGHSH, CDR2 LQKENI.

The CDR3 loop reads CATSDPRYNEQFF. DNA of the CDR3: TGTGCCACCAGTGACCCTCGTTACAATGAGCAGTTCTTC. The chain recombines TRBV24-1 with TRBJ2-1; D unclear. Germline loops: CDR1 KGHDR, CDR2 SFDVKD. Trimming stripped 4 bases from V and 4 bases from J, with 7 bases between. The CDR3 runs 13 residues.

This clone was detected ten times or more. The chain couples TRBV7-2 to TRBJ2-1; D might be TRBD1 (5 bases). The V gene's germline CDR1 is SGHTA and CDR2 FQGNSA. The CDR3 runs to 15 residues. Trimming removed 5 bases from V and 4 bases from J, with 15 bases in between. CDR3 protein: CASSQGLAEYNEQFF. The CDR3 bases are TGTGCCAGCAGCCAGGGTCTGGCCGAATACAATGAGCAGTTCTTC.

CDR3 sequence reads: CASRSTGNPAGEQYF. Written as DNA, the CDR3 is TGTGCCAGCAGATCCACAGGAAACCCCGCGGGGGAGCAGTACTTC. The chain is built from TRBV7-9 and TRBJ2-7; a possible D gene is TRBD2 (6 bases). The germline V gene encodes CDR1 SEHNR and CDR2 FQNEAQ (reference sequence). The length of the CDR3 is 15 residues. Trimming cost V 6 bases and J 7 bases, with 22 bases left between them.

The chain recombines TRBV5-4 with TRBJ2-7; TRBD2 matches 11 bases. The CDR3 spans 17 residues. V was clipped by 3 bases and J by 2 bases; unmatched bases: 10. Germline V gives CDR1 SGHNT, CDR2 YYREEE (reference sequence). The CDR3 DNA reads as TGTGCCAGCAGCTCCGGACAAGGTAGCGGGAGGGCCTACGAGCAGTACTTC. Its translation: CASSSGQGSGRAYEQYF.

The chain uses TRBV2 and TRBJ1-3; unclear D gene. Trimming took 4 bases from V and 0 from J, leaving 7 bases between them. Germline lookup yields CDR1 SNHLY and CDR2 FYNNEI. CDR3 length: 14 residues. CDR3 residues: CASSGQDSGNTIYF. Here the CDR3 DNA reads TGTGCCAGCAGTGGACAAGACTCTGGAAACACCATATATTTT. The entire variable domain, with the rest obtained from reference TRBV2 and TRBJ1-3, is as follows: EPEVTQTPSHQVTQMGQEVILRCVPISNHLYFYWYRQILGQKVEFLVSFYNNEISEKSEIFDDQFSVERPDGSNFTLKIRSTKLEDSAMYFCASSGQDSGNTIYFGEGSWLTVV.

The V gene is TRBV5-4, the J gene TRBJ1-1, with D possibly TRBD1 on 5 matching bases. There are 13 residues in the CDR3. V shed 3 bases and J shed 2 bases, with 8 bases lying between them. Looked up from germline, CDR1 is SGHNT and CDR2 is YYREEE (reference sequence). The CDR3 loop is CASSSQGNTEAFF. The CDR3 DNA reads as TGTGCCAGCAGCTCCCAGGGAAACACTGAAGCTTTCTTT.

This chain links TRBV6-2 or TRBV6-3 with TRBJ2-1, with D possibly being TRBD2 (6 bases). Germline assignment: CDR1 MNHEY and CDR2 SVGEGT. This CDR3 is built from 16 residues. V lost 6 bases, J lost 4 bases, and 19 bases lay in between. The CDR3 DNA reads as TGTGCCAGCAGCCCCTTTGCTAGCGCCCCTTACAATGAGCAGTTCTTC. Translating gives CASSPFASAPYNEQFF.

This sequence joins TRBV2 and TRBJ2-3; TRBD2 matches 7 bases. Germline V gene sequence: CDR1 SNHLY, CDR2 FYNNEI. This CDR3 contains 14 residues. The ends lost 5 bases at V and 1 base at J; junction bases unmatched: 3. CDR3 bases: TGTGCCAGCAGTCGGCTAGCGGGCACAGATACGCAGTATTTT. The encoded protein is CASSRLAGTDTQYF.

The chain uses TRBV25-1 and TRBJ2-7, with D possibly being TRBD2 (6 bases). CDR3 length equals 15 residues. The germline CDR1 and CDR2 sequences are MGHDK and SYGVNS. Deletions cut 3 bases from V and 0 bases from J, with 12 bases between. CDR3 sequence reads: CASSDGLADSYEQYF. The CDR3 region has the DNA TGTGCCAGCAGTGATGGGTTAGCGGACTCCTACGAGCAGTACTTC.

Here the CDR3 DNA reads TGTGCCAGCAGGGTACCGGGACAGGGGGATGAAAAACTGTTTTTT. Translation gives CASRVPGQGDEKLFF. The chain employs TRBV6-5 and TRBJ1-4, with TRBD1 matching over 11 bases. V gave up 6 bases and J gave up 6 bases; unmatched junction bases: 6. The CDR3 covers 15 residues. CDR1 and CDR2 from the germline V gene are MNHEY and SVGAGI.

The chain recombines TRBV7-2 with TRBJ2-1, with TRBD2 matching over 7 bases. Germline V gives CDR1 SGHTA, CDR2 FQGNSA. The CDR3 extends over 16 amino acids. V trimming: 5 bases; J trimming: 4 bases; junction bases outside the gene matches: 11. CDR3 coding DNA: TGTGCCAGCAGCCCTACTAGCGCCATAGGGTACAATGAGCAGTTCTTC. Translated, it gives CASSPTSAIGYNEQFF.

The chain employs TRBV19 and TRBJ2-3; D unresolved. Germline CDR1 reads LNHDA; CDR2 reads SQIVND (reference sequence). CDR3 size: 14 residues. Between the trimmed V and J ends, which lost 3 bases and 2 bases, there was a span of 9 bases. The CDR3 sequence is CASSITLITDTQYF. CDR3 DNA sequence: TGTGCCAGTAGTATTACCCTAATCACAGATACGCAGTATTTT.

The CDR3 region has the DNA TGCGCCAGCAGCCAAGCCCGGGTCCACAATGAGCAGTTCTTC. This codes for CASSQARVHNEQFF. The chain uses TRBV4-1 and TRBJ2-1; D gene uncertain. The CDR3 runs 14 residues. The V gene lost 1 base and the J gene lost 5 bases, with 9 bases spanning the gap. The germline V gene encodes CDR1 MGHRA and CDR2 YSYEKL.

The chain is built from TRBV5-8 and TRBJ2-1; TRBD1 might be the D (6 bases). The CDR3 spans 16 residues. Trimming took 4 bases from V and 9 from J, leaving 23 bases between them. Germline V gene lookup returns CDR1 SGHTS and CDR2 YDEGEE. Here the CDR3 DNA reads TGTGCCAGCAGCGTTGGATGGGGGCCCAATGGGGGTGAGCAGTTCTTC. It codes for CASSVGWGPNGGEQFF.

The chain recombines TRBV5-4 with TRBJ1-1; 9 nucleotides align to TRBD1. Germline V gene data show CDR1 as SGHNT and CDR2 as YYREEE (reference sequence). There are 15 residues in the CDR3. With 3 bases clipped from V and 4 bases from J, the junction kept 7 bases outside the gene matches. The CDR3 DNA is TGTGCCAGCAGCTGGGGGACAGGGATAACCACTGAAGCTTTCTTT. Translation: CASSWGTGITTEAFF.

The CDR3: CASSFSGLAYNEQFF. The CDR3 DNA reads as TGTGCCAGCAGCTTCTCGGGACTAGCCTACAATGAGCAGTTCTTC. This sequence joins TRBV11-2 and TRBJ2-1; 8 bases map to TRBD2. CDR3 length: 15 amino acids. CDR1 and CDR2 from the germline V gene are SGHAT and FQNNGV. The V segment lost 3 bases and the J segment 2 bases; nucleotides outside the gene matches: 3.

The rearrangement joins TRBV18 to TRBJ2-2, with 7 bases matching TRBD1. This CDR3 has 15 amino acids. CDR1 and CDR2 from the germline V gene are KGHSH and LQKENI. The V gene end was trimmed by 5 bases and the J gene end by 2 bases; junction bases not matched to a gene: 5. For the CDR3, the DNA is TGTGCCAGCTCATCGGGACAGCTAAACACCGGGGAGCTGTTTTTT. Its translation is CASSSGQLNTGELFF.

This clone is a singleton in its sample. The chain employs TRBV9 and TRBJ2-5; D possibly corresponds to TRBD2 (6 bases). The CDR3 sequence is 15 residues long. The germline V gene encodes CDR1 SGDLS and CDR2 YYNGEE. V gave up 1 base and J gave up 5 bases, with 15 bases separating them. In DNA form, the CDR3 reads TGTGCCAGCAGCGTACGCGCGGGGTGGGGGGAGACCCAGTACTTC. It yields the protein CASSVRAGWGETQYF.

This clone was recorded once. The J gene is TRBJ2-1, the V gene TRBV30; 10 positions agree with TRBD2. The CDR3 runs 14 residues. The germline V gene encodes CDR1 GTSNPN and CDR2 SVGIG (reference sequence). The ends lost 3 bases at V and 9 bases at J; junction bases unmatched: 8. DNA for the CDR3: TGTGCCTGGAGACCAGGGACTAGCGTCAGTGAGCAGTTCTTC. Encoded protein: CAWRPGTSVSEQFF.

V usage is TRBV5-5 and J usage is TRBJ2-7; 7 nucleotides line up with TRBD1. Trimming cost V 0 bases and J 5 bases; bases outside gene matches: 8. CDR3 size: 15 residues. The germline CDR1 and CDR2 sequences are SGHKS and YYEKEE (reference sequence). CDR3 sequence reads: CASSLGRQGRDEQYF. CDR3 coding DNA: TGTGCCAGCAGCTTGGGGCGACAGGGTAGGGACGAGCAGTACTTC.

This clone is a singleton in its sample. The chain carries TRBV28 and TRBJ1-4; a possible D gene is TRBD1 (5 bases). This CDR3 spans 13 amino acids. The germline CDR1 and CDR2 sequences are MDHEN and SYDVKM. Trimming removed 8 bases at V and 8 bases at J, with 15 bases between. CDR3 nucleotides: TGTGCCAGCGGGAGGCTAGGGGACGAAAAACTGTTTTTT. Protein product: CASGRLGDEKLFF.